This T cell receptor beta chain was sequenced during a study of T cell responses to AZD1222 COVID-19 vaccine. Turning to this clone: Its specificity is unknown.

General observations from the study: The study found vaccine-associated CD4 TCRs spanning spike, dominant at 160-218 and 743-854.

Sequencing used immunoSEQ multiplex PCR; TCRdb keeps in-frame clones, though not all of them. The sample holds some 200,000 clones; approximately 90% are singletons and the top ten take approximately 3.4%. The V segment lost 5 bases and the J segment 4 bases; nucleotides outside the gene matches: 13. This CDR3 contains 16 residues. Germline CDR1 and CDR2: MDHEN and SYDVKM. The input for sequencing was peripheral blood, taken 28 days after the second AZD1222 dose. The chain combines TRBV28 with TRBJ2-5, with 7 bases aligning to TRBD2. The TCR sequence derives from an adult who received the AZD1222 COVID-19 vaccine. CDR3 nucleotides: TGTGCCAGCAGTAACCCGAGCGGGATCTCCTTAGAGACCCAGTACTTC. Its translation: CASSNPSGISLETQYF.